This T cell receptor (beta chain) emerged from a study of blood T cell repertoires in COVID-19. Background on the study: Samples came from the United States, Italy and Spain, spanning acute and convalescent COVID-19. T cells, B-cell-depleted T cells, or PBMCs supplied cDNA or gDNA.

This clone came up once. In the original workflow: Scientists estimated how many nucleated cells there were by amplifying reference gene primers. Libraries were prepared by immunoSEQ multiplex PCR; TCRdb keeps only in-frame clonotypes and omits some of them. The V and J calls and clone size were taken over from that table, and D and trimming were inferred from the DNA. The repertoire holds about 210,000 clones, approximately 80% seen once, with 13% in the top ten. Trimming stripped 6 bases from V and 0 bases from J, with 9 bases between. This CDR3 has 14 residues. Per the germline V gene, CDR1 is SQVTM and CDR2 is ANQGSEA.

The chain links TRBV29-1 to TRBJ2-6; D is undetermined. The sample was peripheral blood. This TCR was recovered from a human donor in a cohort sampled during active COVID-19. This chain's CDR3 is CSVRRSSGANVLTF. In DNA, the CDR3 is TGCAGCGTACGACGGAGCTCTGGGGCCAACGTCCTGACTTTC.